The 27 T cell receptor beta chains below were found in one sample sequenced in a study of T cell responses to AZD1222 COVID-19 vaccine. TCRdb's table, derived via immunoSEQ multiplex PCR, lists solely in-frame clones and lacks some. This table has some 130,000 clones, 80% to 90% appearing once. The specimen comprised peripheral blood, sampled on day 0 of AZD1222 vaccination. The receptors shown here come from an adult in good health.

The rearrangement uses TRBV11-2 and TRBJ1-2; D ambiguous. The CDR3 has 16 residues. Germline CDR1 is SGHAT and CDR2 is FQNNGV. Between the trimmed V and J ends, which lost 4 bases and 4 bases, there was a span of 19 bases. The CDR3 coding sequence is TGTGCCAGCAGCTCCCGGCGGGTGGAAGAATTCTATGGCTACACCTTC. Translating gives CASSSRRVEEFYGYTF.

The chain links TRBV27 to TRBJ2-7, with unresolved D. Between the trimmed V and J ends, which lost 8 bases and 0 bases, there was a span of 8 bases. Per germline, CDR1 MNHEY and CDR2 SMNVEV (reference sequence). This CDR3 comprises 12 residues. The CDR3 spells CASGPGSYEQYF. The CDR3 DNA follows: TGTGCCAGCGGGCCGGGCTCCTACGAGCAGTACTTC.

The CDR3 spells CASSPGTGGFFYEQYF. CDR3 bases: TGTGCCAGCAGCCCCGGGACAGGGGGGTTCTTCTACGAGCAGTACTTC. The chain is built from TRBV2 and TRBJ2-7; 11 bases are shared with TRBD1. J lost 3 bases, V lost 6 bases, and 10 bases had no gene match. The CDR3 extends over 16 amino acids. CDR1 is SNHLY and CDR2 is FYNNEI in the germline V gene.

This chain joins TRBV24-1 and TRBJ2-1, with D uncertain. Between the trimmed V and J ends, which lost 0 bases and 5 bases, there was a span of 10 bases. The CDR3 runs 15 residues. Germline assignment: CDR1 KGHDR and CDR2 SFDVKD. The CDR3 is CATSDLSSTNNEQFF. CDR3 nucleotides: TGTGCCACCAGTGATTTGAGTAGCACCAACAATGAGCAGTTCTTC.

This clone was observed a few times. The chain carries TRBV2 and TRBJ2-5, with 7 bases fitting TRBD2. Germline values: CDR1 SNHLY, CDR2 FYNNEI. V was pared by 7 bases and J by 4 bases, with 9 bases of the junction left unmatched. CDR3 length: 14 residues. CDR3 coding DNA: TGTGCCAGCATCCGATGGACTAGAGGAGAGACCCAGTACTTC. Protein: CASIRWTRGETQYF.

The V gene is TRBV7-2, the J gene TRBJ1-5; possible D gene TRBD1, 5 bases. The CDR3 runs 14 residues. Per germline, CDR1 SGHTA and CDR2 FQGNSA. The V end was cut by 3 bases, the J end by 4 bases, with 10 bases between. The CDR3 region is CASSLVRGNQPQHF. In nucleotides, the CDR3 is TGTGCCAGCAGCTTGGTGAGGGGTAATCAGCCCCAGCATTTT.

This sequence joins TRBV21-1 and TRBJ1-2. TRBV21-1 is a pseudogene locus. The CDR3 contains 16 residues. The CDR3 DNA reads as TGTGCCAGCAGCAACCTACACATCGGACCCAACTATGGCTACACCTTC. Translating gives CASSNLHIGPNYGYTF.

The chain has TRBV28 and TRBJ1-3; D uncertain. The germline gives CDR1 MDHEN, CDR2 SYDVKM. V was clipped by 5 bases and J by 0 bases, with 11 bases between them. The CDR3 is made up of 15 amino acids. The CDR3 region has the DNA TGTGCCAGCAGTGAGGACGGGAGCTCTGGAAACACCATATATTTT. The encoded protein is CASSEDGSSGNTIYF.

The gene calls are TRBV18 and TRBJ1-2, with TRBD1 as a possible D gene (6 bases). Germline CDR1 is KGHSH and CDR2 is LQKENI. Trimming removed 0 bases from V and 8 bases from J, with 10 bases in between. The CDR3 contains 13 residues. The CDR3 sequence: CASSPPAGAGYTF. The CDR3, as DNA: TGTGCCAGCTCACCACCGGCGGGGGCGGGCTACACCTTC.

The gene calls are TRBV24-1 and TRBJ1-2; no firm D call. This CDR3 is 14 amino acids long. The V and J ends lost 4 bases and 4 bases respectively, with 12 bases between them. The germline V gene encodes CDR1 KGHDR and CDR2 SFDVKD. Here the CDR3 DNA reads TGTGCCACCAGTGACCCGGACGGATCCTATGGCTACACCTTC. This translates into CATSDPDGSYGYTF.

The rearrangement links TRBV7-3 to TRBJ2-5, with D possibly being TRBD2 (6 bases). Germline-derived CDR1 and CDR2 are SGHTA and FQGTGA. V dropped 3 bases and J dropped 5 bases, with 10 bases sitting between them. The CDR3 covers 13 residues. The CDR3 DNA sequence: TGTGCCAGCAGCTTTCGTGGAGGGGAGACCCAGTACTTC. This codes for CASSFRGGETQYF.

V usage is TRBV21-1 and J usage is TRBJ1-6. TRBV21-1 is recorded as a pseudogene. The CDR3 is 16 amino acids. Written as DNA, the CDR3 is TGTGCCAGCAATATCGACCGCAGCTCCTATAATTCACCCCTCCACTTT. It specifies CASNIDRSSYNSPLHF.

This rearrangement joins TRBV5-3 to TRBJ1-1, with unresolved D. TRBV5-3 qualifies as an ORF whose function is uncertain. This CDR3 contains 14 residues. Trimming took off 0 bases at V and 0 bases at J, with 6 bases between the two ends. CDR3 protein: CARSLEGMNTEAFF. CDR3 sequence (DNA): TGTGCCAGAAGCTTGGAAGGGATGAACACTGAAGCTTTCTTT.

The V gene is TRBV11-2, the J gene TRBJ2-7; D uncertain. V lost 1 base and J lost 1, with 11 bases in between. The CDR3 has 15 residues. Germline CDR1 is SGHAT and CDR2 is FQNNGV. The CDR3 sequence: CASSLVSAASYEQYF. The DNA for the CDR3 is TGTGCCAGCAGCTTAGTCTCGGCAGCATCCTACGAGCAGTACTTC.

This sequence joins TRBV3-1 (or the pseudogene TRBV3-2) and TRBJ1-2, with a weak D call TRBD1 (6 bases). V lost 8 bases and J 1 base, leaving 11 bases between the germline ends. The CDR3 is made up of 13 amino acids. Germline CDR1 LGHDT, CDR2 YNNKEL (reference sequence). In DNA, the CDR3 is TGTGCCAGCGGGAGGGGGGTTAACTATGGCTACACCTTC. It yields the protein CASGRGVNYGYTF.

This clone was counted between two and nine times. This chain connects TRBV4-2 to TRBJ2-2; TRBD1 agrees at 11 bases. CDR1 and CDR2 (germline): LGHNA, YNFKEQ. V trimming: 4 bases; J trimming: 4 bases; junction bases outside the gene matches: 5. CDR3 length equals 16 residues. CDR3 sequence: CASSRTGGAGTGELFF. In DNA, the CDR3 is TGTGCCAGCAGCCGGACAGGGGGCGCGGGCACCGGGGAGCTGTTTTTT.

The genes are TRBV2 and TRBJ1-3; TRBD1 matches at 7 bases. Germline V gene data show CDR1 as SNHLY and CDR2 as FYNNEI. The CDR3 is 14 residues long. After removal of 8 bases from V and 7 bases from J, the junction contained 11 bases not matched to a gene. The DNA of the CDR3 is TGTGCCAGCCTCCGGGACAGCCAGAGGAACACCATATATTTT. The encoded protein is CASLRDSQRNTIYF.

The chain joins TRBV18 to TRBJ1-4, with 7 bases fitting TRBD1. The V gene's germline CDR1 is KGHSH and CDR2 LQKENI. The CDR3 covers 13 residues. The CDR3 region has the DNA TGTGCTACGTCGACAGGGCCTAATGAAAAACTGTTTTTT. Translation: CATSTGPNEKLFF.

The J gene is TRBJ1-6, the V gene TRBV6-6; 8 bases agree with TRBD1. CDR3 length: 15 residues. The V gene end was trimmed by 5 bases and the J gene end by 7 bases; junction bases not matched to a gene: 7. Germline V CDR1 and CDR2: MNHNY, SVGAGI (reference sequence). DNA for the CDR3: TGTGCCAGCAGTGACGGACAGGGTTGGAATTCACCCCTCCACTTT. Translation gives CASSDGQGWNSPLHF.

This clone was seen once. The genes are TRBV11-2 and TRBJ2-1, with 12 bases aligning to TRBD2. Germline V gene sequence: CDR1 SGHAT, CDR2 FQNNGV. V dropped 5 bases and J dropped 7; count of bases not matched to a gene: 9. This CDR3 contains 16 residues. In DNA form, the CDR3 reads TGTGCCAGCAGCCCCCCGACTAGCGGGAGTCTTAATGAGCAGTTCTTC. Encoded protein: CASSPPTSGSLNEQFF.

The chain uses TRBV5-4 and TRBJ2-7; 10 bases are shared with TRBD2. Germline V gives CDR1 SGHNT, CDR2 YYREEE (reference sequence). CDR3 length equals 15 residues. Germline trimming cut 1 base from V and 3 bases from J; bases unmatched to any gene: 4. The CDR3 DNA reads TGTGCCAGCAGCTTGAGGGCTAGCGGGAGCTACGAGCAGTACTTC. Its translation: CASSLRASGSYEQYF.

The chain links TRBV28 to TRBJ2-7; D gene unclear. Germline-derived CDR1 and CDR2 are MDHEN and SYDVKM. The length of the CDR3 is 12 residues. V shed 6 bases and J shed 3 bases, with 9 bases lying between them. CDR3 bases: TGTGCCAGCAGAGCGTCGGGCTACGAGCAGTACTTC. This sequence encodes CASRASGYEQYF. The whole variable domain, filled in from reference TRBV28 and TRBJ2-7, reads DVKVTQSSRYLVKRTGEKVFLECVQDMDHENMFWYRQDPGLGLRLIYFSYDVKMKEKGDIPEGYSVSREKKERFSLILESASTNQTSMYLCASRASGYEQYFGPGTRLTVT.

This chain connects TRBV5-6 to TRBJ1-5, with a possible D match to TRBD1 (5 bases). Germline CDR1 and CDR2: SGHDT and YYEEEE. The CDR3 sequence is 14 residues long. V was pared by 0 bases and J by 4 bases, with 8 bases between. The CDR3 loop is CASSLADTNQPQHF. CDR3 sequence (DNA): TGTGCCAGCAGCTTGGCGGACACGAATCAGCCCCAGCATTTT.

This chain links TRBV28 with TRBJ1-2; 9 bases match TRBD1. The junction had 4 bases not matched to a gene; V was cut back by 1 base and J by 4 bases. CDR1 and CDR2 from the germline V gene are MDHEN and SYDVKM. This CDR3 comprises 15 residues. The CDR3: CASSLSTGGVYGYTF. CDR3 in DNA: TGTGCCAGCAGTTTATCGACAGGGGGTGTCTATGGCTACACCTTC.

The V call is TRBV5-1, the J call TRBJ2-1; maybe TRBD2 (5 bases). The CDR3 consists of 14 residues. V was clipped by 0 bases and J by 5 bases, with 9 bases between them. Germline V CDR1 and CDR2: SGHRS, YFSETQ. Here the CDR3 reads CASSLAKEDNEQFF. As DNA, the CDR3 is TGCGCCAGCAGCTTGGCCAAGGAGGACAATGAGCAGTTCTTC.

This chain links TRBV13 with TRBJ1-5; tentative D call: TRBD1 (5 bases). V lost 5 bases and J lost 4, with 9 bases in between. Germline values: CDR1 PRHDT, CDR2 FYEKMQ (reference sequence). The CDR3 contains 13 residues. The CDR3 is CASSKEGNQPQHF. The DNA for the CDR3 is TGTGCCAGCAGCAAAGAGGGGAATCAGCCCCAGCATTTT.

CDR3 in DNA: TGTGCCAGCAGACTAGCGGAGAGCACAGATACGCAGTATTTT. Protein product: CASRLAESTDTQYF. The chain has TRBV6-5 and TRBJ2-3, with 8 bases that match TRBD2. This CDR3 comprises 14 residues. J gave up 0 bases and V 6 bases, and 2 bases lay outside the gene matches. Germline CDR1 MNHEY, CDR2 SVGAGI.